A selection of T cell receptor beta chains follows, all from one sample in a study of technical replicates of blood from a handful of donors. Some clones are missing from TCRdb's copy, which holds only in-frame ones; the method was immunoSEQ multiplex PCR. The data show approximately 81,000 clones, 95% seen once. Input material: T cells isolated from PBMCs. The receptor source for this set is a human donor in good health. Each CDR3 is given with its conserved first and last residue. The D gene is left open where the match is weak. Rows give clone size only sometimes, using once, few, many, or a class for an expanded clone.

d_call	v_call	clone_size	j_call	cdr3_aa	cdr3_nt
NA	TRBV11-2	NA	TRBJ1-2	CASSLEAGVHGYTF	TGTGCCAGCAGCTTAGAGGCGGGGGTCCATGGCTACACCTTC
NA	TRBV11-2	once	TRBJ1-3	CASSFTGRAGNTIYF	TGTGCCAGCAGCTTCACAGGGAGGGCTGGAAACACCATATATTTT
NA	TRBV4-1	NA	TRBJ2-7	CASSQGLGTYEQYF	TGCGCCAGCAGTCAGGGACTTGGAACCTACGAGCAGTACTTC
TRBD2	TRBV14	NA	TRBJ2-1	CASSHGGAEQFF	TGTGCCAGCAGCCACGGGGGGGCCGAGCAGTTCTTC
NA	TRBV5-8	NA	TRBJ1-1	CASSFLFTEAFF	TGTGCCAGCAGCTTTCTCTTCACTGAAGCTTTCTTT
TRBD1	TRBV20-1	NA	TRBJ1-1	CSAWDRGPFF	TGCAGTGCTTGGGACAGGGGCCCTTTCTTT
NA	TRBV9	NA	TRBJ2-1	CASSVEADLKGGEQFF	TGTGCCAGCAGCGTAGAAGCGGACCTAAAGGGTGGTGAGCAGTTCTTC
NA	TRBV6-1	NA	TRBJ1-4	CASRDGDWVGKLFF	TGTGCCAGCAGAGACGGGGACTGGGTTGGGAAACTGTTTTTT
TRBD1	TRBV6-1	NA	TRBJ1-5	CASSGTLGTVFQPQHF	TGTGCCAGCAGTGGAACTCTTGGGACAGTTTTTCAGCCCCAGCATTTT
TRBD1	TRBV6-5	NA	TRBJ1-4	CASSSTGGEKLFF	TGTGCCAGCAGTTCTACAGGGGGTGAAAAACTGTTTTTT
TRBD2	TRBV7-6	NA	TRBJ2-7	CASSKKTSGSSYEQYF	TGTGCCAGCAGTAAAAAGACTAGCGGGAGCTCGTACGAGCAGTACTTC
NA	TRBV7-2	NA	TRBJ2-3	CASSFGTRGQYF	TGTGCCAGCAGCTTTGGTACCCGGGGGCAGTATTTT
TRBD1	TRBV11-2	NA	TRBJ1-4	CASSPWPQAGGNEKLFF	TGTGCCAGCAGCCCATGGCCCCAAGCAGGGGGAAATGAAAAACTGTTTTTT
TRBD2	TRBV6-5	NA	TRBJ2-5	CASSRGLAGLETQYF	TGTGCCAGCAGCCGAGGACTAGCGGGACTAGAGACCCAGTACTTC
NA	TRBV28	NA	TRBJ1-1	CASSLVETEAFF	TGTGCCAGCAGTCTAGTGGAGACTGAAGCTTTCTTT
NA	TRBV27	NA	TRBJ2-1	CASSSREISGNEQFF	TGTGCCAGCAGTTCCAGGGAAATATCTGGCAATGAGCAGTTCTTC
NA	TRBV10-3	NA	TRBJ1-3	CAIQDTGNTIYF	TGTGCCATTCAGGATACTGGAAACACCATATATTTT
NA	TRBV4-1	NA	TRBJ1-2	CASSQAAGAAEGYTF	TGCGCCAGCAGCCAAGCTGCGGGGGCCGCCGAGGGCTACACCTTC
NA	TRBV2	NA	TRBJ2-3	CASSGLEGRHKDTQYF	TGTGCCAGCAGTGGGTTGGAGGGAAGACACAAAGATACGCAGTATTTT
TRBD1	TRBV7-9	NA	TRBJ2-7	CASSPGTGSYEQYF	TGTGCCAGCAGCCCTGGGACAGGGAGCTACGAGCAGTACTTC
NA	TRBV20-1	medium-sized	TRBJ1-1	CSATEFTEAFF	TGCAGTGCAACGGAGTTCACTGAAGCTTTCTTT
TRBD2	TRBV5-1	NA	TRBJ2-4	CASSLEAGVLGGNIQYF	TGCGCCAGCAGCTTGGAAGCGGGAGTTTTGGGAGGAAACATTCAGTACTTC
TRBD2	TRBV28	NA	TRBJ2-1	CASRPSGRFSYNEQFF	TGTGCCAGCAGACCTAGCGGGAGGTTTTCCTACAATGAGCAGTTCTTC
TRBD2	TRBV9	NA	TRBJ2-7	CASSVDSSGSYEQYF	TGTGCCAGCAGCGTAGACTCTAGCGGGAGTTACGAGCAGTACTTC
TRBD1	TRBV2	NA	TRBJ1-1	CASPTGQGAGDTEAFF	TGTGCCAGCCCTACAGGACAGGGGGCTGGAGACACTGAAGCTTTCTTT
TRBD1	TRBV5-1	NA	TRBJ2-2	CASSLQGQGTGELFF	TGCGCCAGCAGCCTACAGGGACAGGGGACCGGGGAGCTGTTTTTT
NA	TRBV11-2	NA	TRBJ2-7	CASSWRVGDYEQYF	TGTGCCAGCAGCTGGAGGGTGGGCGACTACGAGCAGTACTTC
NA	TRBV27	NA	TRBJ2-7	CASSFGTTSYEQYF	TGTGCCAGCAGTTTCGGGACAACCTCCTACGAGCAGTACTTC
TRBD2	TRBV10-3	NA	TRBJ2-7	CAISQREGREQYF	TGTGCCATCAGTCAGCGGGAGGGCCGGGAGCAGTACTTC
NA	TRBV28	NA	TRBJ1-1	CATVTPLGGLEENTEAFF	TGTGCCACCGTAACACCACTGGGAGGGTTGGAGGAGAACACTGAAGCTTTCTTT
NA	TRBV2	NA	TRBJ2-1	CASSGGGMVFAIEQFF	TGTGCCAGCAGTGGTGGAGGGATGGTGTTCGCAATTGAGCAGTTCTTC
TRBD1	TRBV19	NA	TRBJ1-1	CASSIRRGLYTEAFF	TGTGCCAGTAGTATACGGAGGGGGCTATATACTGAAGCTTTCTTT
NA	TRBV11-2	NA	TRBJ2-2	CASSPLRGELFF	TGTGCCAGCAGCCCCCTCCGTGGGGAGCTGTTTTTT
NA	TRBV5-1	NA	TRBJ2-7	CASSLTATYEQYF	TGCGCCAGCAGCTTGACAGCAACCTACGAGCAGTACTTC
NA	TRBV30	few	TRBJ1-1	CAWSLSNTEAFF	TGTGCCTGGAGTTTATCTAACACTGAAGCTTTCTTT
TRBD1	TRBV9	NA	TRBJ1-1	CASSPNQGVKGAFF	TGTGCCAGCAGCCCAAACCAGGGGGTAAAGGGAGCTTTCTTT
NA	TRBV19	NA	TRBJ2-7	CASTSGYEQYF	TGTGCCAGTACGTCAGGGTACGAGCAGTACTTC
NA	TRBV9	NA	TRBJ1-2	CASHGGLRYGYTF	TGTGCCAGCCACGGCGGACTCCGCTATGGCTACACCTTC
TRBD1	TRBV2	NA	TRBJ2-7	CASRFGQGFAYEQYF	TGTGCCAGCAGATTTGGACAGGGCTTTGCCTACGAGCAGTACTTC
NA	TRBV6-5	NA	TRBJ1-1	CASSYGGALEAFF	TGTGCCAGCAGTTACGGGGGGGCGCTTGAAGCTTTCTTT
NA	TRBV5-4	NA	TRBJ2-7	CASSLDPGYEQYF	TGTGCCAGCAGCCTGGACCCCGGTTACGAGCAGTACTTC
NA	TRBV28	NA	TRBJ1-5	CASSSPAGQDTPQHF	TGTGCCAGCAGTTCCCCGGCAGGTCAGGATACGCCCCAGCATTTT
TRBD1	TRBV6-5	NA	TRBJ2-7	CASSYLARDRDDEQYF	TGTGCCAGCAGTTACTTGGCTCGGGACAGGGATGACGAGCAGTACTTC
NA	TRBV4-3	NA	TRBJ1-3	CASSQDGGLGNTIYF	TGCGCCAGCAGCCAAGATGGGGGACTTGGAAACACCATATATTTT
TRBD1	TRBV5-1	once	TRBJ2-3	CASSLQGQGDADTQYF	TGCGCCAGCAGCTTACAGGGGCAGGGGGACGCAGATACGCAGTATTTT
NA	TRBV2	NA	TRBJ2-5	CASSEGFGETQYF	TGTGCCAGCAGTGAAGGGTTCGGGGAGACCCAGTACTTC
TRBD2	TRBV7-8	NA	TRBJ2-3	CASSTSGGTDTQYF	TGTGCCAGCAGCACTAGCGGGGGAACAGATACGCAGTATTTT
TRBD2	TRBV6-5	NA	TRBJ2-7	CASSAGGLEQYF	TGTGCCAGCTCTGCGGGAGGGCTCGAGCAGTACTTC
NA	TRBV19	NA	TRBJ2-5	CASSIGQSKETQYF	TGTGCCAGTAGTATAGGCCAGTCCAAGGAGACCCAGTACTTC
NA	TRBV9	NA	TRBJ2-2	CASSVGGLSAGELFF	TGTGCCAGCAGCGTAGGAGGACTGTCGGCCGGGGAGCTGTTTTTT
NA	TRBV7-9	NA	TRBJ2-7	CASSLAAQFAYEQYF	TGTGCCAGCAGCTTAGCAGCACAGTTTGCCTACGAGCAGTACTTC
NA	TRBV6-5	NA	TRBJ2-1	CASSYTGLKGEQFF	TGTGCCAGCAGTTACACGGGACTTAAGGGTGAGCAGTTCTTC
NA	TRBV9	NA	TRBJ1-3	CASSPHGGPLAGNTIYF	TGTGCCAGCAGCCCCCACGGGGGTCCCCTCGCTGGAAACACCATATATTTT
TRBD2	TRBV9	NA	TRBJ2-7	CASSVGLAGAYEQYF	TGTGCCAGCAGCGTAGGATTAGCGGGAGCCTACGAGCAGTACTTC
NA	TRBV9	once	TRBJ1-5	CASSLTPDSNQPQHF	TGTGCCAGCAGTCTTACACCGGACTCCAATCAGCCCCAGCATTTT
NA	TRBV5-6	once	TRBJ2-3	CASSLWGGSTDTQYF	TGTGCCAGCAGCTTATGGGGAGGAAGCACAGATACGCAGTATTTT
TRBD2	TRBV13	once	TRBJ2-7	CASRPLGTSYEQYF	TGTGCCAGCAGGCCCTTAGGGACTAGCTACGAGCAGTACTTC
TRBD1	TRBV6-5	NA	TRBJ2-3	CASSRTGGRTDTQYF	TGTGCCAGCAGCAGGACAGGGGGAAGGACAGATACGCAGTATTTT